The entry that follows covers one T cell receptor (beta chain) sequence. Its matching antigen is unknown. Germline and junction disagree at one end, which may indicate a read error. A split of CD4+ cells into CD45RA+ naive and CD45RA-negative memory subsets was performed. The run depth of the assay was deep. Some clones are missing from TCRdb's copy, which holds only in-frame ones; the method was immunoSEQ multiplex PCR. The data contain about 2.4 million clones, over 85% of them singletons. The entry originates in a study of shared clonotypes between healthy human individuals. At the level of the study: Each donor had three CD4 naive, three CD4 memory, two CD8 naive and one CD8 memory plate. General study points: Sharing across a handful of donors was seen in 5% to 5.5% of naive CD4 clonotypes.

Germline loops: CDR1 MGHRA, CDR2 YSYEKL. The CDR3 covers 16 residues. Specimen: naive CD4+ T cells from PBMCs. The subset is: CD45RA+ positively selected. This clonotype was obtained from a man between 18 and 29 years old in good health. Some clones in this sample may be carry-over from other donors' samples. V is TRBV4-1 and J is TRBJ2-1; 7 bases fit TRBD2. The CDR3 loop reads CASSQEGRGQYNEQFF. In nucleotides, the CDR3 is TGCGCCAGCAGTCAAGAAGGGAGGGGCCAGTACAATGAGCAGTTCTTC.